This TCR beta chain was recovered during a study of T cell repertoires in aging, cancer and after chemotherapy. Study-level findings and limits: These repertoire data do not allow conclusions about immunological memory after chemotherapy. In each cancer cohort, median generation probability increased across chemotherapy, suggesting thymic output rebounded.

The template was genomic DNA from peripheral blood, not RNA. The CDR3 consists of 13 residues. The V gene lost 8 bases and the J gene lost 1 base, with 11 bases spanning the gap. Germline V lookup: CDR1 MNHEY, CDR2 SVGAGI. As regards this clonotype: Its antigen is undetermined.

A mixed TRB-A/B primer pool amplified rearranged TRB by multiplex touch-down PCR. One entry per CDR3 protein results from TCRdb running MiXCR on the multiplex PCR reads. The data contain roughly 2,200 distinct CDR3 sequences, under 40% of them singletons. This sequence was found in a human donor with a blood cancer. The sequenced sample was blood. This chain links TRBV6-5 with TRBJ1-1; no reliable D call. CDR3 DNA: TGTGCCAGCTTTTGGATGGAGAACACTGAAGCTTTCTTT. Residues: CASFWMENTEAFF.